In this sample, the clone carrying this T cell receptor beta chain turned up many times. Time point given: newly diagnosed GD, antithyroid drugs for less than 3 months. RNA from PBMCs was the source of the TCR library. The data derive from a study of regulatory T cells in long-lasting Graves disease. CDR3 regions were amplified by Arm-PCR using iRepertoire HTBI primers to build TCR beta libraries. Using its own MiXCR run on the multiplex PCR reads, TCRdb lists one record per CDR3 protein. The data show 350,000 to 450,000 distinct CDR3 sequences, approximately 10% seen once. The same data also contributed to another study, on T cells in Graves' hyperthyroidism and ophthalmopathy. That paper notes: A median approximately 6.8 months before onset, the model predicted ophthalmopathy.

Material: peripheral blood mononuclear cells (PBMCs), obtained at new diagnosis, from a patient treated with antithyroid drugs. The receptor was derived from a woman between 18 and 29 years old with Graves disease.

CDR3 loop: CASSLKIRMYNEQFF. In nucleotides, the CDR3 is TGTGCCAGCAGTTTAAAGATAAGGATGTACAATGAGCAGTTCTTC. The V gene is TRBV12-3 or TRBV12-4, the J gene TRBJ2-1; no clear D. The CDR3 length is 15 residues. V was shortened by 2 bases and J by 4 bases, with 12 bases between the two germline ends.